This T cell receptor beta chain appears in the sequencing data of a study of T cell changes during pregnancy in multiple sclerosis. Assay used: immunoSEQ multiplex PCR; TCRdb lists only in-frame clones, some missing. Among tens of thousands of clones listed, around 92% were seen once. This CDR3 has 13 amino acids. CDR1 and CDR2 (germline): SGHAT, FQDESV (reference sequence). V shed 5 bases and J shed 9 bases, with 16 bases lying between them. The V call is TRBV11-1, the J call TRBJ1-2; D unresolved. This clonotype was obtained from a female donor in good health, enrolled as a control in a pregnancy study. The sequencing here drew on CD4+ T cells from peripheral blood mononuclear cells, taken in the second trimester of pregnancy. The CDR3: CASSTGTLRSYTF. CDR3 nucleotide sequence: TGTGCCAGCAGCACCGGAACTCTGAGGAGCTACACCTTC.